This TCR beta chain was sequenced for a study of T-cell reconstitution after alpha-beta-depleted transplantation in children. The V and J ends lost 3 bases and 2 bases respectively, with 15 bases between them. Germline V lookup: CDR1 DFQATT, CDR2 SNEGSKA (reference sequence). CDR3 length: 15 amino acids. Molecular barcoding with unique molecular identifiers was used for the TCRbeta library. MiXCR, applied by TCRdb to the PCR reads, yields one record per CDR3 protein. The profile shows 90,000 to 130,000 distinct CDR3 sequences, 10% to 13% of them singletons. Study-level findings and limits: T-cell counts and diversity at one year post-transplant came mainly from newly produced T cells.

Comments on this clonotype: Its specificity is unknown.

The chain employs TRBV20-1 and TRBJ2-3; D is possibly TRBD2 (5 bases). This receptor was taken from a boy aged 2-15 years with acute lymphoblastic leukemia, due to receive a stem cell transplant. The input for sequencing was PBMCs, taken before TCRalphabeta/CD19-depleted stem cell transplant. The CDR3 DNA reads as TGCAGTGCTAGGGCAGGACTTCCCCACACAGATACGCAGTATTTT. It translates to CSARAGLPHTDTQYF.